The next 8 T cell receptor beta chains were all read from a single sample in a study of blood T cell repertoires in COVID-19. Profiling relied on immunoSEQ multiplex PCR, and the TCRdb table lists in-frame clones only, not all of them. Among approximately 53,000 clones listed, 70% to 90% were seen once. Sequenced material: peripheral blood. The receptors originated from a human donor in a cohort sampled during active COVID-19.

This clone showed up just once. The genes are TRBV6-6 and TRBJ2-5, with D uncertain. The length of the CDR3 is 15 residues. V was pared by 5 bases and J by 6 bases, with 19 bases between. Germline values: CDR1 MNHNY, CDR2 SVGAGI (reference sequence). The CDR3 is CASSPNLRAQKTQYF. The CDR3 nucleotides are TGTGCCAGCAGTCCCAACCTCCGAGCTCAAAAGACCCAGTACTTC.

The J gene is TRBJ2-2, the V gene TRBV19, with unresolved D. The CDR3 covers 13 residues. V gave up 5 bases and J gave up 0 bases, with 4 bases separating them. Germline V gene sequence: CDR1 LNHDA, CDR2 SQIVND (reference sequence). CDR3 DNA: TGTGCCAGTAGTGCGGCGAACACCGGGGAGCTGTTTTTT. It encodes CASSAANTGELFF.

The genes are TRBV4-3 and TRBJ2-1; tentatively, D is TRBD2 (6 bases). Trimming stripped 0 bases from V and 3 bases from J, with 12 bases between. The CDR3 totals 16 residues. Germline V gene data show CDR1 as LGHNA and CDR2 as YSLEER. The CDR3 DNA reads as TGCGCCAGCAGCCAAGATCCCATCGGGGGCTACAATGAGCAGTTCTTC. Translated: CASSQDPIGGYNEQFF.

The chain recombines TRBV19 with TRBJ2-7; 9 nucleotides line up with TRBD1. V shed 1 base and J 6 bases; nucleotides not matched to a gene: 7. This CDR3 contains 15 residues. CDR1 is LNHDA and CDR2 is SQIVND in the germline V gene (reference sequence). The CDR3 DNA reads as TGTGCCAGTAGTATAGGGGACAGGGTCTATACCGAGCAGTACTTC. Translating gives CASSIGDRVYTEQYF.

V is TRBV10-3 and J is TRBJ2-7; 9 nucleotides agree with TRBD1. Germline CDR1 is ENHRY and CDR2 is SYGVKD. The trim removed 2 bases at V and 6 bases at J, leaving 8 bases unmatched. CDR3 length equals 15 residues. The CDR3 loop is CAISEGTGFNPEQYF. The CDR3, as DNA: TGTGCCATCAGTGAGGGGACAGGGTTCAATCCCGAGCAGTACTTC.

The V and J genes are TRBV28 and TRBJ1-2; perhaps TRBD1 as D (6 bases). V lost 5 bases, J lost 5 bases, and 18 bases lay in between. CDR3 length: 15 residues. From germline, CDR1 is MDHEN and CDR2 SYDVKM. The CDR3 is CASSATGGRRYGYTF. CDR3 sequence (DNA): TGTGCCAGCAGTGCTACCGGGGGGCGCCGTTATGGCTACACCTTC.

The chain is built from TRBV5-4 and TRBJ1-1; 7 positions match TRBD1. The germline gives CDR1 SGHNT, CDR2 YYREEE (reference sequence). CDR3 length equals 16 residues. With V trimmed by 5 bases and J by 1 base, 11 bases remained unmatched. In nucleotides, the CDR3 is TGTGCCAGCAGTTTAGAGCAGGGACAGTGGAACACTGAAGCTTTCTTT. This gives the protein CASSLEQGQWNTEAFF.

The chain uses TRBV30 and TRBJ2-1; 11 bases agree with TRBD2. V was clipped by 2 bases and J by 4 bases; unmatched bases: 1. This CDR3 has 14 amino acids. Germline V CDR1 and CDR2: GTSNPN, SVGIG (reference sequence). CDR3 in DNA: TGTGCCTGGAGTCCTAGCGGGGGGTACAATGAGCAGTTCTTC. This codes for CAWSPSGGYNEQFF.